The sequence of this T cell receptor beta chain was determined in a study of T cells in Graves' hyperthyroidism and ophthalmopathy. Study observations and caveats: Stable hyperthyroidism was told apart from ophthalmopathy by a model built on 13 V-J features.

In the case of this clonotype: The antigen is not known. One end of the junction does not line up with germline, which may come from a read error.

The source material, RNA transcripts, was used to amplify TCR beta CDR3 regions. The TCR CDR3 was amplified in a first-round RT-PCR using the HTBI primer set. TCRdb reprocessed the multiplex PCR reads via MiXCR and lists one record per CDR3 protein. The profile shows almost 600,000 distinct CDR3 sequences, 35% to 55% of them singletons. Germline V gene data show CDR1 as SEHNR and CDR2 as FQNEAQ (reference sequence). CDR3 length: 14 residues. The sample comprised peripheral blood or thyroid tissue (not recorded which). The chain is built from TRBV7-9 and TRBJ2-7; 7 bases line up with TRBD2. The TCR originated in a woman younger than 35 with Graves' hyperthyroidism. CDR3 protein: CASGWQGRDYEQHF. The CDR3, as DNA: TGTGCCAGCGGGTGGCAGGGCAGGGACTACGAGCAGCACTTC.